This passage covers 17 T cell receptor beta chains from one sample sequenced in a study of glioma-infiltrating T cells after dendritic cell vaccination. Profiled with immunoSEQ multiplex PCR; TCRdb holds only in-frame clones, not every one. The top ten hold 2.1% of the sample, which has some 73,000 clones, roughly 82% seen once. The sequences come from blood, collected before dendritic cell vaccination. The receptor set was obtained from a human donor with glioblastoma.

V is TRBV12-2 and J is TRBJ2-7; the table's D call, TRBD1, has no DNA check behind it. TRBV12-2 is a recognized pseudogene. CDR3 size: 16 residues. CDR3 DNA: TGTGCAAGTCGCTTAGAGGGGACAGGGCACCCCTACGAGCAGTACGTC. This encodes CASRLEGTGHPYEQYV.

This clone is a singleton in its sample. The chain couples TRBV5-1 to TRBJ2-1; D perhaps matches TRBD2 (7 bases). Trimming removed 7 bases at V and 0 bases at J, with 17 bases between. The CDR3 runs to 16 residues. Per germline, CDR1 SGHRS and CDR2 YFSETQ. CDR3 protein: CASDPGGGASYNEQFF. Here the CDR3 DNA reads TGCGCCAGCGACCCAGGAGGGGGGGCCTCCTACAATGAGCAGTTCTTC.

This clone was observed a few times. The chain employs TRBV19 and TRBJ1-5; unclear D gene. Germline V CDR1 and CDR2: LNHDA, SQIVND (reference sequence). V was shortened by 2 bases and J by 1 base, with 12 bases between the two germline ends. The CDR3 is made up of 16 amino acids. The CDR3 spells CASSISPDGSNQPQHF. CDR3 bases: TGTGCCAGTAGTATAAGCCCCGACGGGAGCAATCAGCCCCAGCATTTT.

J is TRBJ2-7 and V is TRBV6-1, with a weak D call TRBD2 (5 bases). CDR3 length: 14 residues. CDR1 is MNHNS, CDR2 SASEGT, per germline. V shed 4 bases and J shed 6 bases, with 16 bases lying between them. CDR3 residues: CASSAETLVAEQYV. The CDR3 nucleotides read TGTGCCAGCAGTGCCGAGACACTAGTAGCCGAGCAGTACGTC.

The table lists this clone with a count of one. CDR3 nucleotides: TGTGCCATATCCCGGGAAGGGAACGAGCAGTACTTC. This encodes CAISREGNEQYF. The chain uses TRBV10-3 and TRBJ2-7; tentative D call: TRBD2 (5 bases). Between the trimmed V and J ends, which lost 9 bases and 5 bases, there was a span of 14 bases. This CDR3 comprises 12 residues. From germline, CDR1 is ENHRY and CDR2 SYGVKD.

The chain links TRBV7-2 to TRBJ2-5; 9 nucleotides agree with TRBD2. V lost 1 base, J lost 10 bases, and 7 bases stayed unmatched. Germline CDR1 is SGHTA and CDR2 is FQGNSA. The CDR3 totals 14 residues. The CDR3 region is CASSLGLAEGGQYF. The CDR3 coding sequence is TGTGCCAGCAGCTTAGGACTAGCGGAGGGGGGCCAGTACTTC.

The chain joins TRBV9 to TRBJ1-1; D might be TRBD1 (5 bases). Looked up from germline, CDR1 is SGDLS and CDR2 is YYNGEE. The CDR3 runs to 15 residues. Trimming cost V 0 bases and J 5 bases, with 14 bases left between them. This chain's CDR3 is CASSVEPGRGTEAFF. In DNA, the CDR3 is TGTGCCAGCAGCGTAGAGCCGGGGCGGGGAACTGAAGCTTTCTTT.

Here the CDR3 reads CASSLGGGPIGEQYV. The CDR3 DNA reads TGCGCCAGCAGCTTGGGGGGAGGGCCAATAGGCGAGCAGTACGTC. The chain is built from TRBV5-1 and TRBJ2-7; 7 bases agree with TRBD2. This CDR3 spans 15 amino acids. V gave up 0 bases and J gave up 6 bases; unmatched junction bases: 9. Germline V gene sequence: CDR1 SGHRS, CDR2 YFSETQ.

This chain joins TRBV7-6 and TRBJ2-2, with 13 bases aligning to TRBD2. The CDR3 runs 22 residues. Germline CDR1 SGHVS, CDR2 FNYEAQ. The trim removed 5 bases at V and 0 bases at J, leaving 18 bases unmatched. CDR3 region: CASSETPRKPGLAGTNTGELFF. The CDR3 DNA is TGTGCCAGCAGCGAAACGCCTAGAAAACCGGGACTAGCGGGGACGAACACCGGGGAGCTGTTTTTT. The whole variable domain, filled in from reference TRBV7-6 and TRBJ2-2, reads GAGVSQSPRYKVTKRGQDVALRCDPISGHVSLYWYRQALGQGPEFLTYFNYEAQQDKSGLPNDRFSAERPEGSISTLTIQRTEQRDSAMYRCASSETPRKPGLAGTNTGELFFGEGSRLTVL.

The V gene is TRBV7-3, the J gene TRBJ2-1, with 8 bases lining up with TRBD2. CDR3 size: 15 residues. CDR1 is SGHTA and CDR2 is FQGTGA in the germline V gene. V dropped 5 bases and J dropped 8; count of bases not matched to a gene: 11. The CDR3 coding sequence is TGTGCCAGCAGCCCCCGAAGCGGGAGTAGTCATGAGCAGTTCTTC. Protein product: CASSPRSGSSHEQFF. Using reference TRBV7-3 and TRBJ2-1 for the parts outside the CDR3, the full variable domain is GAGVSQTPSNKVTEKGKYVELRCDPISGHTALYWYRQSLGQGPEFLIYFQGTGAADDSGLPNDRFFAVRPEGSVSTLKIQRTERGDSAVYLCASSPRSGSSHEQFFGPGTRLTVL.

The chain links TRBV7-9 to TRBJ1-1; 10 nucleotides agree with TRBD1. Losses at the gene ends were 5 bases for V and 5 bases for J; bases not matched to a gene: 8. CDR3 size: 15 residues. Germline-derived CDR1 and CDR2 are SEHNR and FQNEAQ (reference sequence). This chain's CDR3 is CASSPETGGSTEAFF. The CDR3 coding sequence is TGTGCCAGCAGCCCAGAGACAGGGGGCTCGACTGAAGCTTTCTTT.

This chain connects TRBV7-9 to TRBJ1-2; D uncertain. The germline V gene encodes CDR1 SEHNR and CDR2 FQNEAQ (reference sequence). V lost 0 bases, J lost 4 bases, and 15 bases lay in between. The CDR3 has 16 amino acids. The CDR3 DNA follows: TGTGCCAGCAGCTTAGCGACGGTGGCAGGTTCCTATGGCTACACCTTC. Residues: CASSLATVAGSYGYTF.

The rearrangement joins TRBV5-1 to TRBJ2-3, with 11 bases aligning to TRBD2. The CDR3 is 16 residues long. Trimming cost V 1 base and J 1 base; bases outside gene matches: 2. Germline V gene data show CDR1 as SGHRS and CDR2 as YFSETQ. Here the CDR3 reads CASSLTSGSRTDTQYF. The DNA of the CDR3 is TGCGCCAGCAGCTTGACTAGCGGGAGTCGCACAGATACGCAGTATTTT.

V usage is TRBV6-5 and J usage is TRBJ2-3; possible D gene TRBD2, 6 bases. The CDR3 consists of 13 residues. CDR1 is MNHEY, CDR2 SVGAGI, per germline. The germline V and J ends were trimmed by 6 bases and 3 bases, with 10 bases remaining between them. The CDR3 sequence: CASSRDWTDTQYF. Here the CDR3 DNA reads TGTGCCAGCAGCCGGGACTGGACAGATACGCAGTATTTT.

V and J are TRBV14 and TRBJ1-1, with D possibly matching TRBD1 (5 bases). In germline, CDR1 is SGHDN, CDR2 FVKESK. Trimming took 0 bases from V and 11 from J, leaving 13 bases between them. This CDR3 has 13 amino acids. The CDR3 DNA sequence: TGTGCCAGCAGCCAAGAACGAGCGGGGGGGGCTTTCTTT. Encoded protein: CASSQERAGGAFF.

This chain connects TRBV5-1 to TRBJ2-1, with TRBD1 as a possible D gene (5 bases). From germline, CDR1 is SGHRS and CDR2 YFSETQ. V was shortened by 5 bases and J by 6 bases, with 9 bases between the two germline ends. CDR3 length equals 12 residues. DNA for the CDR3: TGCGCCAGCAGAGACAGATCCAATGAGCAGTTCTTC. Protein product: CASRDRSNEQFF.

V usage is TRBV5-4 and J usage is TRBJ2-7; TRBD2 is a possible D gene (6 bases). Germline V gene lookup returns CDR1 SGHNT and CDR2 YYREEE (reference sequence). V was clipped by 5 bases and J by 5 bases, with 23 bases between them. This CDR3 region has 16 residues. CDR3 protein: CASSAQQTSLGDEQYF. The CDR3 DNA follows: TGTGCCAGCAGTGCTCAACAGACTAGTCTCGGAGACGAGCAGTACTTC.